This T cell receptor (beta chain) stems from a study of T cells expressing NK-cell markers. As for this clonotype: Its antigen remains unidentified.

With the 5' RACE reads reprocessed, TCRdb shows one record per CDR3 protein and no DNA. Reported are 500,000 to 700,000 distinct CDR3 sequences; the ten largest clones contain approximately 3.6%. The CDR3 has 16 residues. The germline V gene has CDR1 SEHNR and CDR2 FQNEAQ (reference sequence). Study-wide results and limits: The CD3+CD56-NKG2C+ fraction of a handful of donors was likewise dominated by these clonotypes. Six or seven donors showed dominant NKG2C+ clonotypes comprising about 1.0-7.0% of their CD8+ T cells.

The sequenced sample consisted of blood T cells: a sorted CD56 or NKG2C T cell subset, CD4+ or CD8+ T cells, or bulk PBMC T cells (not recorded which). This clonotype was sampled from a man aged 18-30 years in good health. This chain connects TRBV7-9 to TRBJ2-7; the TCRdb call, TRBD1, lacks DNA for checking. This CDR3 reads CASTLPWARTGDEQYF.